These T cell receptor beta chains were read from a single sample in a study of cytomegalovirus exposure and HLA in healthy donors. The data were produced by immunoSEQ multiplex PCR, yet TCRdb's version contains in-frame clones alone and is incomplete. The sample includes about 200,000 clones, approximately 79% of them seen just once. Sequenced material: PBMCs. The source is a girl aged 2-10 years in good health and CMV-seronegative. The conserved cysteine and the conserved F or W are not part of the CDR3 here. The order of the fields is clone size, D gene, J gene, V gene, CDR3 protein. A D gene is named only where the DNA matches it firmly. The size field is filled for only some rows; it gives once, few, many or a size class.

clone_size: NA; d_call: TRBD1; j_call: TRBJ2-2; v_call: TRBV27; cdr3_aa: ASRQGGPSNTGELF
clone_size: NA; d_call: NA; j_call: TRBJ1-1; v_call: TRBV5-5; cdr3_aa: ASSLAREAF
clone_size: NA; d_call: TRBD2; j_call: TRBJ2-2; v_call: TRBV5-4; cdr3_aa: ASSGGLDPGELF
clone_size: NA; d_call: TRBD1; j_call: TRBJ2-1; v_call: TRBV7-3; cdr3_aa: ASSLTAGGEDNEQF
clone_size: NA; d_call: TRBD1; j_call: NA; v_call: TRBV25-1; cdr3_aa: ASSESYRGRPYEQY
clone_size: once; d_call: NA; j_call: TRBJ1-2; v_call: TRBV18; cdr3_aa: ASSPRQLNYGYT
clone_size: few; d_call: TRBD2; j_call: TRBJ2-2; v_call: TRBV7-9; cdr3_aa: ASRGLAGEITGELF
clone_size: NA; d_call: NA; j_call: TRBJ2-7; v_call: TRBV5-1; cdr3_aa: ASSPTGIGAYEQY
clone_size: NA; d_call: NA; j_call: TRBJ1-6; v_call: TRBV6-1; cdr3_aa: ASSAGGSYNSPLH
clone_size: NA; d_call: NA; j_call: TRBJ2-3; v_call: TRBV9; cdr3_aa: ASSPRGARTDTQY
clone_size: few; d_call: NA; j_call: TRBJ1-2; v_call: TRBV7-8; cdr3_aa: ASSLKDRFYGYT
clone_size: NA; d_call: TRBD2; j_call: TRBJ2-1; v_call: TRBV7-3; cdr3_aa: ASSPALAGGEQF
clone_size: NA; d_call: TRBD1; j_call: TRBJ1-2; v_call: TRBV5-1; cdr3_aa: ASSWVLGTAAGYT
clone_size: NA; d_call: TRBD2; j_call: TRBJ2-2; v_call: TRBV10-2; cdr3_aa: ASRIGTSGGAEDGELF
clone_size: NA; d_call: TRBD1; j_call: TRBJ1-4; v_call: TRBV23-1; cdr3_aa: ASRDREVEKLF
clone_size: NA; d_call: NA; j_call: TRBJ1-5; v_call: TRBV15; cdr3_aa: ATSRDIGYDQPQH
clone_size: NA; d_call: NA; j_call: TRBJ2-2; v_call: TRBV7-9; cdr3_aa: ASSLSRGNTGELF
clone_size: NA; d_call: TRBD1; j_call: TRBJ2-5; v_call: TRBV2; cdr3_aa: AGRRDSTQETQY
clone_size: NA; d_call: NA; j_call: TRBJ2-7; v_call: TRBV21-1; cdr3_aa: ASSKGART
clone_size: few; d_call: NA; j_call: TRBJ2-7; v_call: TRBV29-1; cdr3_aa: SVEVGGYEQY
clone_size: NA; d_call: NA; j_call: TRBJ1-1; v_call: TRBV6-5; cdr3_aa: ASRDDTLGFGAF
clone_size: NA; d_call: NA; j_call: TRBJ1-2; v_call: TRBV18; cdr3_aa: ASSPLAQYGYT
clone_size: NA; d_call: NA; j_call: TRBJ1-1; v_call: TRBV10-3; cdr3_aa: AISESSREDTEAF
clone_size: NA; d_call: TRBD1; j_call: TRBJ1-2; v_call: TRBV2; cdr3_aa: AGNRDSVYGYT
clone_size: NA; d_call: TRBD2; j_call: TRBJ2-1; v_call: TRBV7-6; cdr3_aa: ASSRPAGATTGNEQF
clone_size: NA; d_call: NA; j_call: TRBJ2-1; v_call: TRBV7-3; cdr3_aa: ASSLRWGGVNEQF
clone_size: few; d_call: NA; j_call: TRBJ2-3; v_call: TRBV7-8; cdr3_aa: ASSLELATDTQY
clone_size: NA; d_call: TRBD1; j_call: TRBJ2-7; v_call: TRBV7-9; cdr3_aa: ASSRGEMGTGILEQY
clone_size: NA; d_call: NA; j_call: TRBJ1-2; v_call: TRBV6-5; cdr3_aa: ASSYGTQGGSYT
clone_size: NA; d_call: NA; j_call: TRBJ2-6; v_call: TRBV15; cdr3_aa: ATSRPVASGANVLT
clone_size: NA; d_call: NA; j_call: TRBJ1-2; v_call: TRBV6-5; cdr3_aa: ASSIQGGSYGYT
clone_size: NA; d_call: NA; j_call: TRBJ1-3; v_call: TRBV5-6; cdr3_aa: ASSFRGISGNTIY
clone_size: NA; d_call: NA; j_call: TRBJ2-1; v_call: TRBV5-1; cdr3_aa: ASSSGLDNEQF
clone_size: NA; d_call: TRBD2; j_call: TRBJ2-1; v_call: TRBV29-1; cdr3_aa: SVERGTSLTNEQF
clone_size: NA; d_call: TRBD1; j_call: TRBJ2-1; v_call: TRBV19; cdr3_aa: ASVLRTGGVSEQF
clone_size: NA; d_call: TRBD2; j_call: TRBJ2-5; v_call: TRBV5-6; cdr3_aa: ASSGDYLEETQY
clone_size: NA; d_call: TRBD1; j_call: TRBJ2-7; v_call: TRBV2; cdr3_aa: ASRGQGLFSYEQY
clone_size: few; d_call: NA; j_call: TRBJ2-7; v_call: TRBV30; cdr3_aa: AWADSTYEQY
clone_size: NA; d_call: NA; j_call: TRBJ2-3; v_call: TRBV27; cdr3_aa: ASSHTDTQY
clone_size: NA; d_call: TRBD2; j_call: TRBJ2-3; v_call: TRBV9; cdr3_aa: ASSAGGLNSHTQY